Given below is one T cell receptor (beta chain) in context. This sample stems from a study of blood T cell repertoires in COVID-19. Study information: There were acute and convalescent COVID-19 samples, and they came from the United States, Italy and Spain. In each case, the material was cDNA or gDNA derived from T cells, B-cell-depleted T cells, or PBMCs.

In the authors' workflow: Amplified reference gene primers provided the basis for estimating nucleated cell counts. The assay was immunoSEQ multiplex PCR, and TCRdb's table has in-frame clones only and misses some. The V and J calls and clone size are taken from that table; D and trimming were inferred from the DNA. The sample shows about 190,000 clones, around four fifths of them seen only once. This CDR3 is built from 15 residues. Losses at the gene ends were 7 bases for V and 4 bases for J; bases not matched to a gene: 6. In germline, CDR1 is MNHEY, CDR2 SMNVEV (reference sequence). Specimen: peripheral blood. This receptor was identified in a woman aged 70-85 years with active or convalescent COVID-19. The rearrangement uses TRBV27 and TRBJ2-3; 12 nucleotides line up with TRBD2. CDR3 region: CASMELAGGSDTQYF. Written as DNA, the CDR3 is TGTGCCAGCATGGAGCTAGCGGGAGGGTCAGATACGCAGTATTTT.